Below, 18 T cell receptor beta chains from the same sample are listed, as sequenced in a study of blood T cell repertoires in COVID-19. The protocol was immunoSEQ multiplex PCR, while the TCRdb copy is restricted to in-frame clones and leaves out a portion. The sample lists 150,000 or so clones, roughly nine tenths seen once, with around 15% in the top ten. Sequencing was done on a sample of peripheral blood. These receptors originate from a man aged 18 to 35 with COVID-19, enrolled during active disease.

This chain joins TRBV24-1 and TRBJ1-5, with 8 bases aligning to TRBD1. The junction had 13 bases not matched to a gene; V was cut back by 9 bases and J by 1 base. This CDR3 comprises 17 residues. The germline V gene encodes CDR1 KGHDR and CDR2 SFDVKD. The CDR3 spells CATRRAGGFLSNQPQHF. CDR3 bases: TGTGCCACCCGCCGAGCAGGGGGCTTTTTGAGCAATCAGCCCCAGCATTTT.

This sequence joins TRBV5-5 and TRBJ1-2, with TRBD1 identical over 11 bases. CDR3 size: 14 residues. V was pared by 3 bases and J by 7 bases, with 5 bases of the junction left unmatched. Looked up from germline, CDR1 is SGHKS and CDR2 is YYEKEE (reference sequence). The CDR3 coding sequence is TGTGCCAGCAGCTCACGGACAGGGGGCGGTGGCTACACCTTC. Amino acid sequence: CASSSRTGGGGYTF.

With regard to this clone: Other nucleotide sequences from this sample produce the same CDR3. The chain has TRBV7-9 and TRBJ2-7; D might be TRBD2 (6 bases). With 3 bases removed from V and 10 bases from J, the gap between germline ends came to 13 bases. There are 12 residues in the CDR3. CDR1 SEHNR and CDR2 FQNEAQ come from the germline V gene (reference sequence). The CDR3 DNA reads TGTGCCAGCAGCTTCGGGGGAGCTGAACAGTACTTC. Translated, it gives CASSFGGAEQYF. Complete variable domain (other parts from reference TRBV7-9 and TRBJ2-7): DTGVSQNPRHKITKRGQNVTFRCDPISEHNRLYWYRQTLGQGPEFLTYFQNEAQLEKSRLLSDRFSAERPKGSFSTLEIQRTEQGDSAMYLCASSFGGAEQYFGPGTRLTVT.

The genes are TRBV29-1 and TRBJ2-1, with D possibly matching TRBD1 (6 bases). The CDR3 length is 12 residues. With 4 bases removed from V and 2 bases from J, the gap between germline ends came to 6 bases. Germline loops: CDR1 SQVTM, CDR2 ANQGSEA. The CDR3 DNA reads TGCAGCGTTGGGGGGCCCTACAATGAGCAGTTCTTC. Translated: CSVGGPYNEQFF.

The chain links TRBV7-9 to TRBJ2-4; 9 bases align to TRBD2. In germline, CDR1 is SEHNR, CDR2 FQNEAQ (reference sequence). This CDR3 region has 17 residues. V shed 2 bases and J 3 bases; nucleotides not matched to a gene: 8. The CDR3 protein is CASSLRSGGRGKNIQYF. DNA for the CDR3: TGTGCCAGCAGCTTACGTTCGGGCGGGAGGGGCAAAAACATTCAGTACTTC. The variable domain in full, completed from reference TRBV7-9 and TRBJ2-4, reads DTGVSQNPRHKITKRGQNVTFRCDPISEHNRLYWYRQTLGQGPEFLTYFQNEAQLEKSRLLSDRFSAERPKGSFSTLEIQRTEQGDSAMYLCASSLRSGGRGKNIQYFGAGTRLSVL.

CDR3 sequence: CASSLGQGAIEQYF. The CDR3 nucleotides read TGTGCCAGCAGCTTGGGACAGGGGGCTATCGAGCAGTACTTC. This chain uses TRBV5-4 with TRBJ2-7; 10 bases match TRBD1. The CDR3 consists of 14 residues. Trimming at V came to 0 bases and at J to 6 bases, leaving 3 bases not matched to a gene. Germline V gives CDR1 SGHNT, CDR2 YYREEE (reference sequence).

This chain connects TRBV7-2 to TRBJ1-1; TRBD1 is a possible D gene (5 bases). V was trimmed by 3 bases and J by 1 base, leaving 12 bases between them. The CDR3 loop spans 15 amino acids. Germline V gene sequence: CDR1 SGHTA, CDR2 FQGNSA. The CDR3 is CASSFVGGRNTEAFF. In DNA form, the CDR3 reads TGTGCCAGCAGCTTCGTCGGGGGTAGGAACACTGAAGCTTTCTTT.

The chain carries TRBV5-6 and TRBJ2-7; 8 bases are shared with TRBD1. CDR3 size: 13 residues. V trimming: 4 bases; J trimming: 1 base; junction bases outside the gene matches: 1. Germline CDR1 is SGHDT and CDR2 is YYEEEE. The CDR3 region has the DNA TGTGCCAGCAGCAGGACAGGGTCCTACGAGCAGTACTTC. It is translated as CASSRTGSYEQYF.

J is TRBJ2-3 and V is TRBV19, with 12 bases identical to TRBD1. The CDR3 spans 19 residues. Germline V gene data show CDR1 as LNHDA and CDR2 as SQIVND (reference sequence). V trimming: 5 bases; J trimming: 3 bases; junction bases outside the gene matches: 15. CDR3 nucleotides: TGTGCCAGTAGTCCCGACCGCCGGGGGACAGGGGGCGCGACAGATACGCAGTATTTT. It codes for CASSPDRRGTGGATDTQYF.

The rearrangement joins TRBV7-8 to TRBJ2-2; a weak D match, TRBD1 (6 bases). V was pared by 4 bases and J by 0 bases, with 9 bases between. The germline gives CDR1 SGHVS, CDR2 FQNEAQ. The CDR3 length is 15 residues. CDR3 DNA sequence: TGTGCCAGCAGCTCAGGGACATCGAACACCGGGGAGCTGTTTTTT. It is translated as CASSSGTSNTGELFF. The whole variable domain, filled in from reference TRBV7-8 and TRBJ2-2, reads GAGVSQSPRYKVAKRGQDVALRCDPISGHVSLFWYQQALGQGPEFLTYFQNEAQLDKSGLPSDRFFAERPEGSVSTLKIQRTQQEDSAVYLCASSSGTSNTGELFFGEGSRLTVL.

The genes are TRBV30 and TRBJ2-7; 8 nucleotides align to TRBD2. The germline CDR1 and CDR2 sequences are GTSNPN and SVGIG (reference sequence). J was trimmed by 2 bases and V by 3 bases; bases with no gene match: 12. The CDR3 totals 16 residues. The CDR3 DNA sequence: TGTGCCTGGAGCCCTCTTTCTGGCGGGAGGACCTACGAGCAGTACTTC. It is translated as CAWSPLSGGRTYEQYF.

The genes are TRBV7-2 and TRBJ1-2; 8 bases are shared with TRBD1. V lost 5 bases to trimming and J lost 6 bases; unmatched junction nucleotides: 14. This CDR3 is built from 16 residues. Per germline, CDR1 SGHTA and CDR2 FQGNSA. CDR3 in amino acids: CASSLDRGRWQNGYTF. CDR3 in DNA: TGTGCCAGCAGCCTCGACAGGGGCCGCTGGCAAAATGGCTACACCTTC.

The rearrangement joins TRBV29-1 to TRBJ1-2; a possible D gene is TRBD1 (5 bases). Germline V gives CDR1 SQVTM, CDR2 ANQGSEA. Trimming left V 8 bases short and J 6 bases short, with 16 bases between. The CDR3 has 12 residues. Here the CDR3 reads CSTEYQGNGYTF. CDR3 bases: TGCAGCACCGAGTACCAGGGAAATGGCTACACCTTC.

The rearrangement uses TRBV6-6 and TRBJ2-2; no clear D. V was trimmed by 6 bases and J by 5 bases, leaving 13 bases between them. This CDR3 comprises 14 residues. Germline V gene lookup returns CDR1 MNHNY and CDR2 SVGAGI (reference sequence). The CDR3 DNA sequence: TGTGCCAGCAGCCCCCCCTCGAGTACCGGGGAGCTGTTTTTT. This translates into CASSPPSSTGELFF.

DNA of the CDR3: TGTGCCAGCATGACCAGGGGAGGGGCTGAAGCTTTCTTT. This codes for CASMTRGGAEAFF. J is TRBJ1-1 and V is TRBV6-5; tentative D call: TRBD1 (6 bases). Germline CDR1 is MNHEY and CDR2 is SVGAGI. The ends were cut back, 7 bases at V and 6 bases at J, with 15 bases in the middle. The CDR3 sequence is 13 residues long.

This chain connects TRBV29-1 to TRBJ1-2; TRBD1 agrees at 10 bases. The CDR3 runs 15 residues. Germline assignment: CDR1 SQVTM and CDR2 ANQGSEA. V dropped 1 base and J dropped 7; count of bases not matched to a gene: 9. CDR3 protein: CSVEGTGGSRFGYTF. The CDR3, as DNA: TGCAGCGTTGAAGGGACAGGGGGGAGTCGGTTTGGCTACACCTTC. Filled out from reference TRBV29-1 and TRBJ1-2, the complete variable domain reads SAVISQKPSRDICQRGTSLTIQCQVDSQVTMMFWYRQQPGQSLTLIATANQGSEATYESGFVIDKFPISRPNLTFSTLTVSNMSPEDSSIYLCSVEGTGGSRFGYTFGSGTRLTVV.

This chain uses TRBV9 with TRBJ1-2; D remains unclear. V dropped 0 bases and J dropped 4 bases, with 10 bases sitting between them. The CDR3 covers 14 residues. Germline values: CDR1 SGDLS, CDR2 YYNGEE. The CDR3, as DNA: TGTGCCAGCAGCGTAGGCAGTTTCGTCTATGGCTACACCTTC. It is translated as CASSVGSFVYGYTF.

The chain is built from TRBV6-2 or TRBV6-3 and TRBJ2-3; D is possibly TRBD1 (5 bases). This CDR3 region has 16 residues. V shed 2 bases and J shed 1 base, with 13 bases lying between them. Germline values: CDR1 MNHEY, CDR2 SVGEGT. CDR3 DNA sequence: TGTGCCAGCAGTTACACCAGGGCGAGTGGCACAGATACGCAGTATTTT. Its translation: CASSYTRASGTDTQYF.